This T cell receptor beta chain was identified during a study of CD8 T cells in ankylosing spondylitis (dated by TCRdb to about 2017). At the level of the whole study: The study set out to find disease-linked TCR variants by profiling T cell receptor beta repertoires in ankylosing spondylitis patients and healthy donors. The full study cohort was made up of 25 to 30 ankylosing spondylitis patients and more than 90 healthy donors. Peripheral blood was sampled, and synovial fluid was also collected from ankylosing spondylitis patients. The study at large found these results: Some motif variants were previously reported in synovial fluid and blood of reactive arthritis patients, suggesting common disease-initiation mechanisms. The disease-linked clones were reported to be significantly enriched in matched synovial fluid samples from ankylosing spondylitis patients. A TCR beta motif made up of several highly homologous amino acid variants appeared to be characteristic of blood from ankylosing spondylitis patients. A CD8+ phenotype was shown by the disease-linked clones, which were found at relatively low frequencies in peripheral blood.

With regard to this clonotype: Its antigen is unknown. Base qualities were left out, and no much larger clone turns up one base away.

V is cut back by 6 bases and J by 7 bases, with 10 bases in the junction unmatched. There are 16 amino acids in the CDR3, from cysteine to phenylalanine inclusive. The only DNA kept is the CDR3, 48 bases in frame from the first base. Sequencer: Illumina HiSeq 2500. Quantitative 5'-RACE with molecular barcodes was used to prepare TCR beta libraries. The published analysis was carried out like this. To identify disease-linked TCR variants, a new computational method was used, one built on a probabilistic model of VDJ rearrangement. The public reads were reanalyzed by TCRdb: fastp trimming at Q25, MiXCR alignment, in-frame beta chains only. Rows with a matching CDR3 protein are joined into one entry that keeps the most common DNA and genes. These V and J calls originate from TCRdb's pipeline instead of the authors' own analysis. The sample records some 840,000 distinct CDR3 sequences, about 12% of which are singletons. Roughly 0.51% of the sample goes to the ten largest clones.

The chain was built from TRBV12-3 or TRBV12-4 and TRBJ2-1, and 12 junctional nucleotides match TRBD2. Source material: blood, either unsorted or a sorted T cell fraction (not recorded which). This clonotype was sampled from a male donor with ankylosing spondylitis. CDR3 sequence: CASSPRGLAGFNEQFF. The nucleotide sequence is TGTGCCAGCAGCCCCAGAGGACTAGCGGGATTTAATGAGCAGTTCTTC.